This is a list of T cell receptor beta chains from one sample in a study of T cell repertoires in cytomegalovirus infection. One entry per CDR3 protein, called by TCRdb with MiXCR from the reads. The sample has 250,000 or so distinct CDR3 sequences; 9% to 15% are singletons. What was sequenced was PBMCs. The receptors derive from a human donor in good health (CMV status not recorded). Some clones in this sample may be carry-over from other donors' samples. CDR3s include the opening cysteine and the closing phenylalanine or tryptophan. The D gene is left open where the match is weak. Where a row states a size, it is once, few, many or the class of an expanded clone; other rows omit it.

J gene: TRBJ1-1
V gene: TRBV6-6
D gene: TRBD1
clone size: few
CDR3 protein: CASSYSSRGQAEAFF
CDR3 DNA: TGTGCCAGCAGTTACTCGAGCAGGGGGCAGGCTGAAGCTTTCTTT

J gene: TRBJ2-7
V gene: TRBV7-2
D gene: TRBD2
clone size: many
CDR3 protein: CASSLGTSVTYEQYF
CDR3 DNA: TGTGCCAGCAGCTTAGGGACTAGCGTAACCTACGAGCAGTACTTC

J gene: TRBJ1-2
V gene: TRBV6-1
D gene: .
clone size: many
CDR3 protein: CASMGSVYGYTF
CDR3 DNA: TGTGCCAGCATGGGGTCGGTCTATGGCTACACCTTC

J gene: TRBJ2-4
V gene: TRBV6-5
D gene: TRBD1
clone size: many
CDR3 protein: CASNPGGDDKNIQYF
CDR3 DNA: TGTGCCAGCAACCCAGGGGGTGACGACAAAAACATTCAGTACTTC

J gene: TRBJ1-3
V gene: TRBV7-2
D gene: .
clone size: many
CDR3 protein: CASSLWTPGNTIYF
CDR3 DNA: TGTGCCAGCAGCTTATGGACACCTGGAAACACCATATATTTT

J gene: TRBJ2-7
V gene: TRBV28
D gene: .
clone size: many
CDR3 protein: CASSPAGPTYEQYF
CDR3 DNA: TGTGCCAGCAGTCCAGCCGGGCCCACCTACGAGCAGTACTTC

J gene: TRBJ2-2
V gene: TRBV7-2
D gene: TRBD1
clone size: many
CDR3 protein: CASSLDLRQGNTGELFF
CDR3 DNA: TGTGCCAGCAGCTTAGATCTTCGACAGGGAAACACCGGGGAGCTGTTTTTT

J gene: TRBJ1-2
V gene: TRBV24-1
D gene: .
clone size: many
CDR3 protein: CATSDMGRISGYTF
CDR3 DNA: TGTGCCACCAGTGATATGGGGAGAATCTCTGGCTACACCTTC

J gene: TRBJ2-3
V gene: TRBV7-2
D gene: .
clone size: many
CDR3 protein: CASSLEGQTDTQYF
CDR3 DNA: TGTGCCAGCAGCTTAGAGGGTCAAACAGATACGCAGTATTTT

J gene: TRBJ2-1
V gene: TRBV7-8
D gene: .
clone size: many
CDR3 protein: CASSLSSRGSYNEQFF
CDR3 DNA: TGTGCCAGCAGCCTATCCTCTCGGGGCTCCTACAATGAGCAGTTCTTC

J gene: TRBJ2-5
V gene: TRBV7-2
D gene: TRBD2
clone size: many
CDR3 protein: CASSLALAGGPYQETQYF
CDR3 DNA: TGTGCCAGCAGCTTAGCGCTAGCGGGGGGCCCGTACCAAGAGACCCAGTACTTC

J gene: TRBJ2-3
V gene: TRBV9
D gene: .
clone size: .
CDR3 protein: CASSVGPGTDTQYF
CDR3 DNA: TGTGCCAGCAGCGTAGGTCCCGGCACAGATACGCAGTATTTT

J gene: TRBJ1-6
V gene: TRBV7-2
D gene: .
clone size: many
CDR3 protein: CASSSGHGLHSPLHF
CDR3 DNA: TGTGCCAGCAGCTCGGGACATGGGCTGCATTCACCCCTCCACTTT

J gene: TRBJ2-5
V gene: TRBV7-2
D gene: .
clone size: many
CDR3 protein: CASSSSGLQETQYF
CDR3 DNA: TGTGCCAGCAGCTCCAGTGGGCTGCAAGAGACCCAGTACTTC

J gene: TRBJ2-1
V gene: TRBV6-2/TRBV6-3
D gene: TRBD2
clone size: .
CDR3 protein: CASRGGTSGPYNEQFF
CDR3 DNA: TGTGCCAGCAGGGGAGGGACTAGCGGGCCCTACAATGAGCAGTTCTTC

J gene: TRBJ1-6
V gene: TRBV19
D gene: TRBD1
clone size: .
CDR3 protein: CASSPSDRQSYNSPLHF
CDR3 DNA: TGTGCCAGTAGTCCTTCGGACAGGCAATCCTATAATTCACCCCTCCACTTT

J gene: TRBJ1-4
V gene: TRBV29-1
D gene: TRBD1
clone size: few
CDR3 protein: CSAGLTGAEKLFF
CDR3 DNA: TGCAGCGCTGGTCTGACAGGGGCCGAAAAACTGTTTTTT

J gene: TRBJ2-6
V gene: TRBV11-1
D gene: .
clone size: many
CDR3 protein: CASSSDREAGANVLTF
CDR3 DNA: TGTGCCAGCAGCTCCGACAGGGAGGCTGGGGCCAACGTCCTGACTTTC

J gene: TRBJ1-1
V gene: TRBV7-2
D gene: .
clone size: many
CDR3 protein: CASSPPRTYRNTEAFF
CDR3 DNA: TGTGCCAGCAGCCCCCCGCGGACCTACAGGAACACTGAAGCTTTCTTT

J gene: TRBJ2-5
V gene: TRBV7-2
D gene: .
clone size: many
CDR3 protein: CASSLDARPGETQYF
CDR3 DNA: TGTGCCAGCAGCTTAGATGCAAGACCAGGGGAGACCCAGTACTTC

J gene: TRBJ2-5
V gene: TRBV12-3/TRBV12-4
D gene: .
clone size: many
CDR3 protein: CASSLQAETQYF
CDR3 DNA: TGTGCCAGCAGTCTCCAGGCGGAGACCCAGTACTTC

J gene: TRBJ2-3
V gene: TRBV7-2
D gene: .
clone size: many
CDR3 protein: CASSYRSIGPTSTDTQYF
CDR3 DNA: TGTGCCAGCAGCTACCGTTCGATAGGGCCTACTAGCACAGATACGCAGTATTTT

J gene: TRBJ2-7
V gene: TRBV7-2
D gene: TRBD2
clone size: many
CDR3 protein: CASSVTSGTYEQYF
CDR3 DNA: TGTGCCAGCAGCGTCACTAGCGGGACGTACGAGCAGTACTTC

J gene: TRBJ2-1
V gene: TRBV18
D gene: TRBD2
clone size: .
CDR3 protein: CASSLLAENYNEQFF
CDR3 DNA: TGTGCCAGCTCACTTCTAGCGGAGAACTACAATGAGCAGTTCTTC

J gene: TRBJ2-7
V gene: TRBV6-1
D gene: .
clone size: .
CDR3 protein: CASSETGWQDNEQYF
CDR3 DNA: TGTGCCAGCAGTGAAACCGGCTGGCAGGATAACGAGCAGTACTTC